Here is one TCR beta chain with its context. The V gene lost 9 bases and the J gene lost 1 base, with 14 bases spanning the gap. The CDR3 has 14 residues. Germline V gene lookup returns CDR1 LNHDA and CDR2 SQIVND (reference sequence). The entry originates in a study of T cells of healthy individuals. In TCRdb, the 5' RACE reads were re-called with MiXCR into one record per CDR3 protein. The sample carries 50,000 to 55,000 distinct CDR3 sequences, under 15% recorded once. The J gene is TRBJ2-3, the V gene TRBV19, with D tentatively TRBD1 (6 bases). This sequence was found in a human donor in good health. CDR3: CASQGQSGTDTQYF. As DNA, the CDR3 is TGTGCCAGCCAGGGACAATCGGGCACAGATACGCAGTATTTT.